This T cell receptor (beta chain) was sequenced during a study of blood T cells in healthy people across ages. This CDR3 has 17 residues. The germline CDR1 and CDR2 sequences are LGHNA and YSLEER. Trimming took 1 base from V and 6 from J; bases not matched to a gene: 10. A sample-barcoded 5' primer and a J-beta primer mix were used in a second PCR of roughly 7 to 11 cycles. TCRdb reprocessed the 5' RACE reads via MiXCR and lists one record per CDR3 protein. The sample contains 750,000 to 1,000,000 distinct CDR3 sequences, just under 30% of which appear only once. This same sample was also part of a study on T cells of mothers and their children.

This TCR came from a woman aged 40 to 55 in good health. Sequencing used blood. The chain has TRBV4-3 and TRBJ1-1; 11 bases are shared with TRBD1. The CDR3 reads CASSQGLRDRGISEAFF. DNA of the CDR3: TGCGCCAGCAGCCAAGGGCTCCGGGACAGGGGGATATCTGAAGCTTTCTTT.